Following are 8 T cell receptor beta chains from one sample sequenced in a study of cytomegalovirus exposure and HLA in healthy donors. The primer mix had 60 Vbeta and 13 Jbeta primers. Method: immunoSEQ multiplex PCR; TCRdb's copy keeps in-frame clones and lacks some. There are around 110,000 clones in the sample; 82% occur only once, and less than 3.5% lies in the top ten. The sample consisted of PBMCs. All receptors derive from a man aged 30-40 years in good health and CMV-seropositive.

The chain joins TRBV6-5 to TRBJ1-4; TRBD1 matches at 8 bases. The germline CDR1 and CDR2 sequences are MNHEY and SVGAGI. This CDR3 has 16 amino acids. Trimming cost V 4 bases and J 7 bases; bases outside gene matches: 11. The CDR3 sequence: CASSFAGDRRGEKLFF. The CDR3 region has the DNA TGTGCCAGCAGTTTCGCTGGGGACAGGAGGGGTGAAAAACTGTTTTTT.

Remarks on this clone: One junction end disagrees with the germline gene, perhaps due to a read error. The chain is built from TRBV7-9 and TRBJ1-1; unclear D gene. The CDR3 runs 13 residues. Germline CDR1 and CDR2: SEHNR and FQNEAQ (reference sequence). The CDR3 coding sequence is TGTTCCAGCAGCTTTCGACAGAACACTGAAGCTTTCTTT. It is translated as CSSSFRQNTEAFF.

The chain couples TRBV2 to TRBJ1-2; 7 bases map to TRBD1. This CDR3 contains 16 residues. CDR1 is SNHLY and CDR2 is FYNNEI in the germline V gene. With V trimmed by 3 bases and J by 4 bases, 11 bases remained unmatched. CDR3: CASSDRGIPSSYGYTF. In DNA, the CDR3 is TGTGCCAGCAGTGACAGGGGGATCCCATCTAGCTATGGCTACACCTTC.

Written as DNA, the CDR3 is TGTGCCAGCTCACCATACCGGGACAGGGATTGGGACGAGCAGTACTTC. Translated, it gives CASSPYRDRDWDEQYF. The chain couples TRBV18 to TRBJ2-7, with 9 bases that match TRBD1. Trimming took 2 bases from V and 5 from J; bases not matched to a gene: 10. Germline CDR1 and CDR2: KGHSH and LQKENI. This CDR3 spans 16 amino acids.

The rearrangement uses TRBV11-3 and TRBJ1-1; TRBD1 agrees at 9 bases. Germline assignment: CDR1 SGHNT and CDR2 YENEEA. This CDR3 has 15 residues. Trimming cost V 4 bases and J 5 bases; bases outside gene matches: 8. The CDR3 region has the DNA TGTGCCAGCAGCTGGACAGGGGCAGGGGAAACTGAAGCTTTCTTT. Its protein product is CASSWTGAGETEAFF.

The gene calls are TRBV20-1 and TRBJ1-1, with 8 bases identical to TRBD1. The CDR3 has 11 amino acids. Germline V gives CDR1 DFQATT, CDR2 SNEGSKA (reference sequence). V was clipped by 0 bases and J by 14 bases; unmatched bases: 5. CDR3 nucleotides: TGCAGTGCTAGAGATTACGACAGGGGCTTCTTT. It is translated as CSARDYDRGFF.

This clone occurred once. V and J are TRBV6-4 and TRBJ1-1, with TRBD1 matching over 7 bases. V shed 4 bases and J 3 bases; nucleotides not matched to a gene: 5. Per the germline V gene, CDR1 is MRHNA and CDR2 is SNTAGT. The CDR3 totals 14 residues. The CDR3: CASSADRVDTEAFF. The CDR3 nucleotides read TGTGCCAGCAGTGCCGACAGGGTTGACACTGAAGCTTTCTTT.

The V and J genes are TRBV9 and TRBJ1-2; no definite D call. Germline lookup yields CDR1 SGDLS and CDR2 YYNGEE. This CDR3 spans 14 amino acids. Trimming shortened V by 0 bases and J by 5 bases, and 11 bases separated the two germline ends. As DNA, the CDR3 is TGTGCCAGCAGCGTAGGCGGAACGGATTATGGCTACACCTTC. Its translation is CASSVGGTDYGYTF.